Following are 3 T cell receptor beta chains from one sample sequenced in a study of cytotoxic CD8 clonotypes in ibrutinib-treated CLL (dated by TCRdb to about 2021). Library prep was done by the immunoSEQ multiplex PCR assay. TCRdb provides this immuneACCESS table in a form limited to in-frame rearrangements. Some clones are lacking; in checked studies, under half of them reflect an unresolved V gene, and why the rest are absent is not known. Recorded for this sample are about 20,000 clones; roughly four fifths of them occurred a single time. The ten biggest clones cover approximately 7.2% of the sample. The sequencing here drew on PBMCs, taken before ibrutinib treatment. These receptor sequences come from a human donor with chronic lymphocytic leukemia.

This chain joins TRBV6-1 and TRBJ2-3; D remains unclear. The CDR3 runs 12 residues. The V end lost 6 bases, the J end lost 5 bases, and 9 bases lay between the germline ends. The germline CDR1 and CDR2 sequences are MNHNS and SASEGT. The CDR3 is CASSQDGDTQYF. CDR3 nucleotide sequence: TGTGCCAGCAGCCAAGATGGAGATACGCAGTATTTT.

This clone was detected once. The chain couples TRBV7-2 to TRBJ1-1; weak D call: TRBD1 (5 bases). V lost 1 base to trimming and J lost 1 base, with 13 bases between them. CDR3 length: 16 residues. The V gene's germline CDR1 is SGHTA and CDR2 FQGNSA. As DNA, the CDR3 is TGTGCCAGCAGCTTAGGTCGGGGACGGTGGAACACTGAAGCTTTCTTT. Encoded protein: CASSLGRGRWNTEAFF.

V and J are TRBV7-9 and TRBJ1-3; TRBD1 is a possible D gene (5 bases). The V gene's germline CDR1 is SEHNR and CDR2 FQNEAQ (reference sequence). V lost 1 base to trimming and J lost 4 bases, with 8 bases between them. The CDR3 runs 14 residues. CDR3 bases: TGTGCCAGCAGCTTAGAGGGGAGCGGAAACACCATATATTTT. Amino acid sequence: CASSLEGSGNTIYF.